This TCR beta chain is drawn from a study of T cell clonality in common variable immunodeficiency. The study's findings and limits: Reportedly, TCR beta sequences from common variable immunodeficiency showed fewer deletions and N-nucleotide insertions.

This clone was seen repeatedly, ten times or more. Its specificity is not known. The read stops 3 residues short of the end of the CDR3; the missing end is completed from the germline J gene. The V and J ends lost 1 base and 5 bases, in that order; junction bases with no gene match: 5. CDR1 and CDR2 from the germline V gene are SGHVS and FNYEAQ. This CDR3 comprises 14 residues. Some clones are missing from TCRdb's copy, which holds only in-frame ones; the method was immunoSEQ multiplex PCR. This table holds approximately 44,000 clones with no singletons; the top ten claim approximately 3%. Blood samples were heparinized, about 4.5 to 8 ml per donor.

This TCR was recovered from a person aged 18 to 69 in good health. The rearrangement joins TRBV7-6 to TRBJ2-7; 7 bases match TRBD1. The sample consisted of peripheral blood mononuclear cells. The sequenced CDR3 bases are TGTGCCAGCAGCTTAGGTACCCAGGGGGACGAG. Residues: CASSLGTQGDE. In full, the CDR3 reads CASSLGTQGDEQYF.